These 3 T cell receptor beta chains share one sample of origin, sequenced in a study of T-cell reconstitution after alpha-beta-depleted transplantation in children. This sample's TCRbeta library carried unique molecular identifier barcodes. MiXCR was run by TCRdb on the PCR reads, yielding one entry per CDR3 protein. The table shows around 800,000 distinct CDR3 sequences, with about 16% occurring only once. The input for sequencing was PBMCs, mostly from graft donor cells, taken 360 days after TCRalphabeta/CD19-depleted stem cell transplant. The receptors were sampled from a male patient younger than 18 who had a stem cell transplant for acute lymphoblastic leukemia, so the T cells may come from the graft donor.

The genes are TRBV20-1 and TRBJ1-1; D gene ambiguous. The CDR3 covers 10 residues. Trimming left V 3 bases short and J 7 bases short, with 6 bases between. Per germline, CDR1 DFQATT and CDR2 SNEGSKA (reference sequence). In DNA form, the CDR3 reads TGCAGTGCTAGTCGGATTGAAGCTTTCTTT. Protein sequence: CSASRIEAFF.

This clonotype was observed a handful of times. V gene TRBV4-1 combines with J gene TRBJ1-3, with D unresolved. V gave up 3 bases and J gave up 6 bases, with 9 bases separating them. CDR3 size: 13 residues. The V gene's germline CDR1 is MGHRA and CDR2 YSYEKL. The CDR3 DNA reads TGCGCCAGCAGCCAGGGGTCTCTAAACACCATATATTTT. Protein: CASSQGSLNTIYF.

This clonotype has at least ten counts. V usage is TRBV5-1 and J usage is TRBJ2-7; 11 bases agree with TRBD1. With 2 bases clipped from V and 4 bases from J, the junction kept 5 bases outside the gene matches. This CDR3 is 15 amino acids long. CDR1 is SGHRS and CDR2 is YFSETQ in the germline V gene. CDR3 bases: TGCGCCAGCAGCTTACCCGGGACAGGGGGATACGAGCAGTACTTC. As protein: CASSLPGTGGYEQYF.